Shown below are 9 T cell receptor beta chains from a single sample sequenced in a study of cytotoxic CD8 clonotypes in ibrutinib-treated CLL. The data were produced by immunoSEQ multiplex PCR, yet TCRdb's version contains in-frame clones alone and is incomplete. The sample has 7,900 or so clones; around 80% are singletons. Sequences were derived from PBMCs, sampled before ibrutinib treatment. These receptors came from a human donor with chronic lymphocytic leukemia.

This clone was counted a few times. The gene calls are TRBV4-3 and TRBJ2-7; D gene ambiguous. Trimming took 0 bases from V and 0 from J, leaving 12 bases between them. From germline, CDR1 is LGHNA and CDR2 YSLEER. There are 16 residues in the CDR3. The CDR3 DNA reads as TGCGCCAGCAGCCAAGACCCGGCCCGACCCTCCTACGAGCAGTACTTC. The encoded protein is CASSQDPARPSYEQYF.

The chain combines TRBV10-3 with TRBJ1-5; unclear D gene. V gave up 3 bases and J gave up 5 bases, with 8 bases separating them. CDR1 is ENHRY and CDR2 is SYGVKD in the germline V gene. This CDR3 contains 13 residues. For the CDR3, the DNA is TGTGCCATCAGTGAACAAAGGGATCAGCCCCAGCATTTT. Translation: CAISEQRDQPQHF.

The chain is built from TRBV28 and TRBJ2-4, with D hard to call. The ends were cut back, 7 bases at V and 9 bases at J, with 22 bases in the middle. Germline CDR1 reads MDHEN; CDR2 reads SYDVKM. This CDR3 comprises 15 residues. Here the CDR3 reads CASTPGHSSLGIQYF. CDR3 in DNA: TGTGCCAGCACCCCGGGCCACAGTTCACTTGGCATTCAGTACTTC.

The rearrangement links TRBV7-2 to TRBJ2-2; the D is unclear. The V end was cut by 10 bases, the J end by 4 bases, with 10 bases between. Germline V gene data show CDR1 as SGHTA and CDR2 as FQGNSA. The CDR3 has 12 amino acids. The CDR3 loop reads CATRSSTGELFF. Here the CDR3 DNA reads TGTGCCACCAGGTCCAGCACCGGGGAGCTGTTTTTT.

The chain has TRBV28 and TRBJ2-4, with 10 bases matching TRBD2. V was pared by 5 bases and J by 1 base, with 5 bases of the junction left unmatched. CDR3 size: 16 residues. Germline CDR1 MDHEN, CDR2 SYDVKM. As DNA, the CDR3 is TGTGCCAGCAGTCTCCAGACTAGCGGGGCCAAAAACATTCAGTACTTC. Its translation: CASSLQTSGAKNIQYF.

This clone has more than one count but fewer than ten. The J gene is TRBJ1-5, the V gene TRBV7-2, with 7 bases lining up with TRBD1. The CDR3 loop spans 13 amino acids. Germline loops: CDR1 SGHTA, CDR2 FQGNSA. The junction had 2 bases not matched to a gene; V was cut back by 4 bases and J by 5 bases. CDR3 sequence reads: CASSSRGHQPQHF. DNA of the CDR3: TGTGCCAGCAGCTCAAGGGGGCATCAGCCCCAGCATTTT.

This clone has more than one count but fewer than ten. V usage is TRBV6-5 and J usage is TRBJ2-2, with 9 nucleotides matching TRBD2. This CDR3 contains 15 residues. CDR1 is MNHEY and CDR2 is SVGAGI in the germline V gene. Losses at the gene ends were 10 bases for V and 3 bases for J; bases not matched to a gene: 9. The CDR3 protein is CATRHGGRDTGELFF. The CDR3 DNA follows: TGTGCCACCCGCCACGGCGGGAGGGACACCGGGGAGCTGTTTTTT.

This CDR3 is CASSSTGFYEQYF. The CDR3 coding sequence is TGTGCCAGCAGTTCCACCGGGTTCTACGAGCAGTACTTC. V gene TRBV27 combines with J gene TRBJ2-7; D unclear. This CDR3 region has 13 residues. Deletions cut 4 bases from V and 3 bases from J, with 10 bases between. From germline, CDR1 is MNHEY and CDR2 SMNVEV (reference sequence).

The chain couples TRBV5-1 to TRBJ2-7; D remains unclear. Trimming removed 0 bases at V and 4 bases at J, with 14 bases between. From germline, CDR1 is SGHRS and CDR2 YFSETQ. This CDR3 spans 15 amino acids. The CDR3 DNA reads TGCGCCAGCAGCTTGGGACTCGTGGGGTGGTACGAGCAGTACTTC. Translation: CASSLGLVGWYEQYF.